These 21 T cell receptor beta chains were sequenced from one sample in a study of shared clonotypes between healthy human individuals. The assay was immunoSEQ multiplex PCR, and TCRdb's table has in-frame clones only and misses some. The sample lists 2 million to 3 million clones, around nine tenths seen once, with around 0.14% in the top ten. Sequenced input: naive CD4+ T cells sorted from blood. The subset denotes: CD45RA+ positively selected. The receptors derive from a man between 18 and 29 years old in good health.

The rearrangement joins TRBV10-1 to TRBJ2-6; 7 nucleotides match TRBD1. The length of the CDR3 is 18 residues. The J segment lost 0 bases and the V segment lost 3 bases, leaving 8 bases of the junction unmatched. Germline-derived CDR1 and CDR2 are WNHNN and SYGVQD (reference sequence). The CDR3 coding sequence is TGCGCCAGCAGTGAAGACTTAGGACAGGCCTCTGGGGCCAACGTCCTGACTTTC. Amino acids: CASSEDLGQASGANVLTF.

This chain links TRBV7-2 with TRBJ2-1; 9 bases map to TRBD2. This CDR3 has 15 amino acids. Looked up from germline, CDR1 is SGHTA and CDR2 is FQGNSA. Germline trimming cut 5 bases from V and 2 bases from J; bases unmatched to any gene: 4. Here the CDR3 reads CASSTRLAAYNEQFF. The CDR3 nucleotides read TGTGCCAGCAGCACCCGACTAGCGGCCTACAATGAGCAGTTCTTC.

The count of this clone is one. The chain couples TRBV4-1 to TRBJ2-3, with D tentatively TRBD1 or TRBD2 (6 bases each). The CDR3 totals 18 residues. V lost 3 bases to trimming and J lost 1 base, with 20 bases between them. Germline loops: CDR1 MGHRA, CDR2 YSYEKL. CDR3 DNA sequence: TGCGCCAGCAGCCATTTTGATCGAGGAGGGGGGCGCACAGATACGCAGTATTTT. This sequence encodes CASSHFDRGGGRTDTQYF.

The V call is TRBV14, the J call TRBJ2-1; 8 bases line up with TRBD1. This CDR3 has 17 residues. V was clipped by 2 bases and J by 6 bases; unmatched bases: 12. Germline assignment: CDR1 SGHDN and CDR2 FVKESK. Here the CDR3 DNA reads TGTGCCAGCAGCCAACTCGCAGGGGGCGGAATCCGCAATGAGCAGTTCTTC. Its protein is CASSQLAGGGIRNEQFF.

The chain recombines TRBV18 with TRBJ2-3; D unresolved. V lost 4 bases to trimming and J lost 4 bases, with 9 bases between them. The CDR3 is 13 amino acids. The germline CDR1 and CDR2 sequences are KGHSH and LQKENI. The CDR3 DNA follows: TGTGCCAGCTCACTAAACGGCGCAGATACGCAGTATTTT. Protein product: CASSLNGADTQYF.

This chain joins TRBV5-1 and TRBJ2-3, with 9 positions matching TRBD1. With 3 bases clipped from V and 1 base from J, the junction kept 3 bases outside the gene matches. This CDR3 region has 15 residues. CDR1 is SGHRS and CDR2 is YFSETQ in the germline V gene. This chain's CDR3 is CASSYRGLRTDTQYF. The CDR3 region has the DNA TGCGCCAGCAGCTACAGGGGGCTGCGCACAGATACGCAGTATTTT.

The V gene is TRBV6-5, the J gene TRBJ2-5; 7 nucleotides line up with TRBD1. Losses at the gene ends were 6 bases for V and 0 bases for J; bases not matched to a gene: 7. Germline CDR1 and CDR2: MNHEY and SVGAGI. This CDR3 is built from 15 residues. The CDR3 loop reads CASSLGGGHQETQYF. The DNA of the CDR3 is TGTGCCAGCAGCCTAGGGGGCGGACACCAAGAGACCCAGTACTTC.

The V and J genes are TRBV7-6 and TRBJ1-3; perhaps TRBD1 as D (5 bases). The CDR3 consists of 15 residues. The germline V gene encodes CDR1 SGHVS and CDR2 FNYEAQ. V lost 6 bases and J 1 base, leaving 13 bases between the germline ends. CDR3 protein: CASSRGGLSGNTIYF. The CDR3 DNA reads as TGTGCCAGCAGTCGGGGGGGTTTGTCTGGAAACACCATATATTTT.

The chain is built from TRBV5-4 and TRBJ1-6, with TRBD1 as a possible D gene (6 bases). This CDR3 spans 15 amino acids. CDR1 SGHNT and CDR2 YYREEE come from the germline V gene (reference sequence). The V and J ends lost 6 bases and 8 bases respectively, with 18 bases between them. Written as DNA, the CDR3 is TGTGCCAGCACCCAAGCGACAGGCCGGGATTCACCCCTCCACTTT. It yields the protein CASTQATGRDSPLHF.

In the case of this clone: The sample carries other DNA sequences with the same CDR3. The rearrangement joins TRBV7-2 to TRBJ2-7; D unresolved. Deletions cut 6 bases from V and 2 bases from J, with 5 bases between. CDR3 length equals 11 residues. CDR1 is SGHTA, CDR2 FQGNSA, per germline. CDR3 loop: CASSSTYEQYF. In DNA, the CDR3 is TGTGCCAGCAGTTCCACCTACGAGCAGTACTTC.

The chain carries TRBV9 and TRBJ2-3; 9 bases are a match to TRBD1. The V and J ends lost 4 bases and 5 bases, in that order; junction bases with no gene match: 11. Germline CDR1 reads SGDLS; CDR2 reads YYNGEE. This CDR3 is 16 amino acids long. CDR3 sequence: CASSIFTGTGQDTQYF. The CDR3 DNA is TGTGCCAGCAGCATCTTCACCGGGACAGGGCAAGATACGCAGTATTTT.

The chain links TRBV10-3 to TRBJ2-5; 7 bases match TRBD1. Germline-derived CDR1 and CDR2 are ENHRY and SYGVKD. The trim removed 6 bases at V and 5 bases at J, leaving 9 bases unmatched. This CDR3 region has 14 residues. DNA of the CDR3: TGTGCCATCAGCCCGACAGGGTTGGCGGAGACCCAGTACTTC. It encodes CAISPTGLAETQYF.

This clone came up once. The V call is TRBV7-9, the J call TRBJ2-7; D gene unclear. Germline values: CDR1 SEHNR, CDR2 FQNEAQ (reference sequence). This CDR3 region has 11 residues. V lost 4 bases, J lost 7 bases, and 8 bases lay in between. CDR3 nucleotide sequence: TGTGCCAGCAGCTCTAGATGGGAGCAGTACTTC. It is translated as CASSSRWEQYF.

This clone was picked up one time. This sequence joins TRBV6-6 and TRBJ2-3; 8 bases are a match to TRBD2. CDR1 is MNHNY, CDR2 SVGAGI, per germline (reference sequence). The CDR3 is 14 residues long. V was clipped by 7 bases and J by 6 bases; unmatched bases: 9. DNA for the CDR3: TGTGCCAGCACTCCTCGGTCTAGCGGGGATACGCAGTATTTT. This gives the protein CASTPRSSGDTQYF.

The rearrangement joins TRBV6-5 to TRBJ2-1; a weak D match, TRBD1 (7 bases). CDR1 and CDR2 (germline): MNHEY, SVGAGI. Trimming pared 7 bases from V and 6 bases from J, leaving 16 bases between. The CDR3 totals 14 residues. CDR3 nucleotide sequence: TGTGCCAGCACCCGCGGGACAGAAGGCAATGAGCAGTTCTTC. Its protein product is CASTRGTEGNEQFF.

This clone was seen just once. This chain uses TRBV29-1 with TRBJ2-1; 8 positions match TRBD2. Per germline, CDR1 SQVTM and CDR2 ANQGSEA. Trimming took 4 bases from V and 12 from J; bases not matched to a gene: 14. The CDR3 spans 14 residues. CDR3 protein: CSVGAPGREATQFF. In nucleotides, the CDR3 is TGCAGCGTTGGGGCCCCCGGGCGGGAGGCCACGCAGTTCTTC.

The chain carries TRBV5-4 and TRBJ2-1; 10 bases map to TRBD2. The CDR3 spans 15 residues. The V and J ends lost 0 bases and 8 bases, in that order; junction bases with no gene match: 5. Germline V CDR1 and CDR2: SGHNT, YYREEE (reference sequence). The CDR3 nucleotides read TGTGCCAGCAGCTTGGCTACTAGCGGGATCGATGAGCAGTTCTTC. It translates to CASSLATSGIDEQFF.

The chain recombines TRBV11-3 with TRBJ2-7; TRBD1 might be the D (6 bases). Germline values: CDR1 SGHNT, CDR2 YENEEA. V was trimmed by 5 bases and J by 6 bases, leaving 14 bases between them. CDR3 length: 13 residues. The CDR3 spells CASSPRGSVEQYF. CDR3 DNA sequence: TGTGCCAGCAGCCCAAGGGGGTCCGTCGAGCAGTACTTC.

The chain employs TRBV6-6 and TRBJ2-7, with 12 bases matching TRBD1. Germline assignment: CDR1 MNHNY and CDR2 SVGAGI (reference sequence). J was trimmed by 5 bases and V by 6 bases; bases with no gene match: 8. CDR3 length: 15 residues. CDR3 DNA sequence: TGTGCCAGCAGGGACGTTGGGACAGGGGGCGACGAGCAGTACTTC. As protein: CASRDVGTGGDEQYF.

The rearrangement links TRBV5-1 to TRBJ2-2, with 8 bases that match TRBD1. Germline values: CDR1 SGHRS, CDR2 YFSETQ. The CDR3 covers 18 residues. Trimming cost V 3 bases and J 4 bases; bases outside gene matches: 14. The CDR3 nucleotides read TGCGCCAGCAGCTCCCCGTACCGGACAGGGAGAGGCACCGGGGAGCTGTTTTTT. Protein product: CASSSPYRTGRGTGELFF.

The chain combines TRBV9 with TRBJ2-5, with 9 nucleotides matching TRBD2. V lost 3 bases to trimming and J lost 11 bases; unmatched junction nucleotides: 2. CDR3 size: 11 residues. Germline assignment: CDR1 SGDLS and CDR2 YYNGEE. DNA for the CDR3: TGTGCCAGCAGCGGGGGACTAGCTCAGTACTTC. It translates to CASSGGLAQYF. Drawing the rest from reference TRBV9 and TRBJ2-5, the complete variable domain is DSGVTQTPKHLITATGQRVTLRCSPRSGDLSVYWYQQSLDQGLQFLIQYYNGEERAKGNILERFSAQQFPDLHSELNLSSLELGDSALYFCASSGGLAQYFGPGTRLLVL.